This T cell receptor beta chain was recorded in a study of Tregs in tolerant kidney transplant recipients. Study-wide context: Related graft donors supplied nonmyeloablative bone marrow transplants, and mixed chimerism was transient. Study-level results: Changing PCR primers prevented nucleotide comparison between some patients' samples.

For this clone: The antigen is not known.

CDR1 is MGHRA and CDR2 is YSYEKL in the germline V gene. V lost 7 bases to trimming and J lost 0 bases; unmatched junction nucleotides: 5. This CDR3 has 15 amino acids. Produced via immunoSEQ multiplex PCR; TCRdb's table is partial and in-frame only. The sample has some 15,000 clones; about half are singletons. After 6 days with irradiated graft donor PBMCs, CFSE-labeled recipient PBMCs were FACS-sorted. The sequences come from CD4+ T cells from blood cultured with allogeneic cells, collected before the transplant. The chain joins TRBV4-1 to TRBJ2-2; 7 nucleotides line up with TRBD2. This TCR came from a human patient who received a combined kidney and bone marrow transplant. Here the CDR3 reads CASTPSGANTGELFF. CDR3 nucleotides: TGCGCCAGCACCCCGAGCGGGGCGAACACCGGGGAGCTGTTTTTT.